Given below is one T cell receptor (beta chain) in context. The antigen is not known. This sample is drawn from a study of cytomegalovirus exposure and HLA in healthy donors. Overall study findings and caveats: The majority of CMV-associated TCR beta chains were reported as apparently HLA-restricted in a later analysis. Several V segments, TRBV6-2 and TRBV6-3 among them, could not be told apart and were dropped. As immune exposure information, only CMV serostatus was available.

With 0 bases removed from V and 4 bases from J, the gap between germline ends came to 12 bases. The length of the CDR3 is 15 residues. Germline values: CDR1 SGDLS, CDR2 YYNGEE. The PCR contained 60 Vbeta and 13 Jbeta primers. Some clones are missing from TCRdb's copy, which holds only in-frame ones; the method was immunoSEQ multiplex PCR. The sample carries over 140,000 clones, 80% recorded once. The receptor comes from a man aged 50-59 years in good health and CMV-seronegative. The chain combines TRBV9 with TRBJ2-3; D is possibly TRBD1 (6 bases). Sequenced input: PBMCs. The CDR3 nucleotides are TGTGCCAGCAGCGTAGGTTCGACAGGAGCAGATACGCAGTATTTT. It yields the protein CASSVGSTGADTQYF.